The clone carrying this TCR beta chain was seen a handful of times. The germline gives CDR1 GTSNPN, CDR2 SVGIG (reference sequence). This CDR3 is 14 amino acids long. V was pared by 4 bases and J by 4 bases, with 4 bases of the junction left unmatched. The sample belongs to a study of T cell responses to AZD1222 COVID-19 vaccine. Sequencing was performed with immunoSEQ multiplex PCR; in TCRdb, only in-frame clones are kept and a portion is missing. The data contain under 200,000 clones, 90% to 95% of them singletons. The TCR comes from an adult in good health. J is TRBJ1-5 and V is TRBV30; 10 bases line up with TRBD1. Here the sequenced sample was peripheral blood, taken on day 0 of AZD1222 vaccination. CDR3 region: CAWTKDRGNQPQHF. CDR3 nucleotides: TGTGCCTGGACAAAGGACAGGGGGAATCAGCCCCAGCATTTT.